Listed below are T cell receptor beta chains from one sample, sequenced in a study of cytomegalovirus exposure and HLA in healthy donors. This table comes from immunoSEQ multiplex PCR, and its TCRdb copy is limited to in-frame clones, with some not included. The profile shows hundreds of thousands of clones, around nine tenths of them singletons. The source material was PBMCs. These receptors were obtained from a man younger than 35 in good health and CMV-seronegative. Both conserved end residues are part of each CDR3. A D gene is named only where the DNA matches it firmly. Rows give clone size only sometimes, using once, few, many, or a class for an expanded clone.

V gene: TRBV27; J gene: TRBJ2-3; D gene: TRBD1; clone size: NA; CDR3 DNA: TGTGCCAGCAGTCCCAGCCCTCCGGGACAGGGGGCTCTAACCACAGATACGCAGTATTTT; CDR3 protein: CASSPSPPGQGALTTDTQYF
V gene: TRBV5-6; J gene: TRBJ2-3; D gene: TRBD2; clone size: NA; CDR3 DNA: TGTGCCAGCAGCTTGGGTACTAGCGGGGGGTTGGATACGCAGTATTTT; CDR3 protein: CASSLGTSGGLDTQYF
V gene: TRBV9; J gene: TRBJ1-4; D gene: NA; clone size: NA; CDR3 DNA: TGTGCCAGCAGCTCAGGGGTCGGTAGGGCAACTAATGAAAAACTGTTTTTT; CDR3 protein: CASSSGVGRATNEKLFF
V gene: TRBV7-2; J gene: TRBJ2-5; D gene: TRBD2; clone size: NA; CDR3 DNA: TGTGCCAGCAGCTCTTTGACTAGCGGGGGCATAGAGACCCAGTACTTC; CDR3 protein: CASSSLTSGGIETQYF
V gene: TRBV6-6; J gene: TRBJ1-2; D gene: NA; clone size: NA; CDR3 DNA: TGTGCCAGCGGACTCCGTGGGCAGTCATATGGCTACACCTTC; CDR3 protein: CASGLRGQSYGYTF
V gene: TRBV27; J gene: TRBJ2-5; D gene: NA; clone size: NA; CDR3 DNA: TGTGCCAGCAGTTTAGGAGCGAGTTTCCAAGAGACCCAGTACTTC; CDR3 protein: CASSLGASFQETQYF
V gene: TRBV28; J gene: TRBJ1-2; D gene: TRBD1; clone size: NA; CDR3 DNA: TGTGCCAGCAGTTTCCGGGACAGGGGTAACTATGGCTACACCTTC; CDR3 protein: CASSFRDRGNYGYTF
V gene: TRBV29-1; J gene: TRBJ1-3; D gene: TRBD1; clone size: NA; CDR3 DNA: TGCAGCGTTGATAGGGACAGCTCTGGAAACACCATATATTTT; CDR3 protein: CSVDRDSSGNTIYF
V gene: TRBV4-3; J gene: TRBJ1-2; D gene: TRBD1; clone size: NA; CDR3 DNA: TGCGCCAGCAGCCAAGGCCGGGACAGGGGCAACTATGGCTACACCTTC; CDR3 protein: CASSQGRDRGNYGYTF
V gene: TRBV27; J gene: TRBJ2-1; D gene: TRBD2; clone size: NA; CDR3 DNA: TGTGCCAGCAGTTCCCGGACTAGCGGGAGTAGTGAGCAGTTCTTC; CDR3 protein: CASSSRTSGSSEQFF
V gene: TRBV15; J gene: TRBJ2-1; D gene: NA; clone size: NA; CDR3 DNA: TGTGCCACCAGCTTAGCCAGGGGCAATGAGCAGTTCTTC; CDR3 protein: CATSLARGNEQFF
V gene: TRBV4-2; J gene: TRBJ1-2; D gene: NA; clone size: NA; CDR3 DNA: TGTGCCAGCAGCCAAGGCGGAGGACTCAACTATGGCTACACCTTC; CDR3 protein: CASSQGGGLNYGYTF
V gene: TRBV6-5; J gene: TRBJ2-2; D gene: NA; clone size: few; CDR3 DNA: TGTGCCAGCAGTTACTCGTTAGTCGCAACCGGGGAGCTGTTTTTT; CDR3 protein: CASSYSLVATGELFF
V gene: TRBV5-1; J gene: TRBJ2-1; D gene: TRBD1; clone size: once; CDR3 DNA: TGCGCCAGCAGCTTAGGGGACAGCTACAATGAGCAGTTCTTC; CDR3 protein: CASSLGDSYNEQFF
V gene: TRBV2; J gene: TRBJ1-1; D gene: NA; clone size: NA; CDR3 DNA: TGTGCCAGCAAAGAACCAGGGAACACTGAAGCTTTCTTT; CDR3 protein: CASKEPGNTEAFF
V gene: TRBV12-5; J gene: TRBJ1-5; D gene: NA; clone size: NA; CDR3 DNA: TGTGCTAGTGGCCAGACCGTGGAGGGCAATCAGCCCCAGCATTTT; CDR3 protein: CASGQTVEGNQPQHF
V gene: TRBV27; J gene: TRBJ1-4; D gene: TRBD1; clone size: once; CDR3 DNA: TGTGCCAGCAGACGAACAGGGGCTAATGAAAAACTGTTTTTT; CDR3 protein: CASRRTGANEKLFF
V gene: TRBV4-3; J gene: TRBJ2-2; D gene: TRBD1; clone size: NA; CDR3 DNA: TGCGCCAGCAGCCCAGAACCCGGGACAGGGTTAACCGGGGAGCTGTTTTTT; CDR3 protein: CASSPEPGTGLTGELFF
V gene: TRBV4-3; J gene: TRBJ2-2; D gene: TRBD2; clone size: NA; CDR3 DNA: TGCGCCAGCAGCCAAATACTAGCGGGGGGGCAAACCGGGGAGCTGTTTTTT; CDR3 protein: CASSQILAGGQTGELFF
V gene: TRBV7-2; J gene: TRBJ2-3; D gene: NA; clone size: NA; CDR3 DNA: TGTGCCAGCACAGCGGCAGATACGCAGTATTTT; CDR3 protein: CASTAADTQYF
V gene: TRBV19; J gene: TRBJ2-1; D gene: TRBD2; clone size: NA; CDR3 DNA: TGTGCCAGTAGGAGGAGGGGACTAGCGGGAACCTATGAGCAGTTCTTC; CDR3 protein: CASRRRGLAGTYEQFF
V gene: TRBV21-1; J gene: TRBJ2-1; D gene: NA; clone size: NA; CDR3 DNA: TGTGCCAGCAGCGAGAAAACGCGGCTGACCTCCTACAATGAGCAGTTCTTC; CDR3 protein: CASSEKTRLTSYNEQFF
V gene: TRBV4-1; J gene: TRBJ2-7; D gene: NA; clone size: NA; CDR3 DNA: TGCGCCAGCAGCCAAGATGCAGTCCCAGGCGAGCAGTACTTC; CDR3 protein: CASSQDAVPGEQYF
V gene: TRBV5-8; J gene: TRBJ2-7; D gene: TRBD2; clone size: NA; CDR3 DNA: TGTGCCAGCAGGCTAGCGGGCAGCTCCTACGAGCAGTACTTC; CDR3 protein: CASRLAGSSYEQYF
V gene: TRBV19; J gene: TRBJ2-3; D gene: TRBD1; clone size: NA; CDR3 DNA: TGTGCCAGTAGTATCTCCCCCACAGGGGTCAGCACAGATACGCAGTATTTT; CDR3 protein: CASSISPTGVSTDTQYF
V gene: TRBV6-6; J gene: TRBJ1-2; D gene: TRBD1; clone size: NA; CDR3 DNA: TGTGCCAGCCGTTCGCACCAGGGGGATGGCTACACCTTC; CDR3 protein: CASRSHQGDGYTF
V gene: TRBV6-6; J gene: TRBJ2-7; D gene: TRBD2; clone size: few; CDR3 DNA: TGTGCCAGCAAACTAGCGAACTCGGGGCACGAGCAGTACTTC; CDR3 protein: CASKLANSGHEQYF
V gene: TRBV6-6; J gene: TRBJ1-2; D gene: NA; clone size: NA; CDR3 DNA: TGTGCCAGCAGTACAGGGTATGGCTACACCTTC; CDR3 protein: CASSTGYGYTF
V gene: TRBV4-1; J gene: TRBJ2-7; D gene: TRBD2; clone size: NA; CDR3 DNA: TGCGCCAGCAGCCATATCGGTCGGGCCGGGACTAGTAACGAGCAGTACTTC; CDR3 protein: CASSHIGRAGTSNEQYF
V gene: TRBV7-9; J gene: TRBJ1-4; D gene: NA; clone size: NA; CDR3 DNA: TGTGCCAGCAGCTCCCACACAGAGCCCTCAACTAATGAAAAACTGTTTTTT; CDR3 protein: CASSSHTEPSTNEKLFF
V gene: TRBV7-2; J gene: TRBJ1-5; D gene: TRBD1; clone size: NA; CDR3 DNA: TGTGCCAGCAGCTCCACTCAGGGGGCAGGGCAGCCCCAGCATTTT; CDR3 protein: CASSSTQGAGQPQHF